This TCR beta chain was recorded in a study of blood T cell repertoires in COVID-19. Study at large: Sites in the United States, Italy and Spain provided acute and convalescent COVID-19 samples. The cDNA or gDNA used as material had been derived from T cells, B-cell-depleted T cells, or PBMCs.

This CDR3 is built from 14 residues. V lost 0 bases, J lost 1 base, and 1 base stayed unmatched. Germline assignment: CDR1 SGHDT and CDR2 YYEEEE. This clone was observed a few times. Repertoires were generated with immunoSEQ multiplex PCR, while TCRdb's copy carries only in-frame clones and drops some. The sample has roughly 250,000 clones, 75% to 85% seen once. The chain is built from TRBV5-6 and TRBJ2-7, with 7 bases that match TRBD1. The sequence derives from a woman aged 55-70 years with active or convalescent COVID-19. The sequenced material came from peripheral blood. CDR3 sequence: CASSLGQGSYEQYF. In nucleotides, the CDR3 is TGTGCCAGCAGCTTGGGACAGGGATCCTACGAGCAGTACTTC.